This TCR beta chain was documented in a study of cytomegalovirus exposure and HLA in healthy donors. This clone appeared once. This table comes from immunoSEQ multiplex PCR, and its TCRdb copy is limited to in-frame clones, with some not included. The sample comprises 70,000 to 95,000 clones, roughly 93% of which are singletons, and approximately 3.8% rests with the top ten. This TCR was sampled from a woman in her twenties or thirties in good health and CMV-seronegative. Sequenced sample: PBMCs.

The CDR3 region is CASSLNILAGGQSYEQYF. The CDR3 DNA reads as TGTGCCAGCAGCCTTAATATCCTAGCGGGGGGCCAATCCTACGAGCAGTACTTC. The chain uses TRBV7-2 and TRBJ2-7; 11 bases align to TRBD2. Looked up from germline, CDR1 is SGHTA and CDR2 is FQGNSA. There are 18 residues in the CDR3. J gave up 1 base and V 5 bases, and 13 bases lay outside the gene matches. The full variable domain, its missing parts supplied by reference TRBV7-2 and TRBJ2-7, is GAGVSQSPSNKVTEKGKDVELRCDPISGHTALYWYRQSLGQGLEFLIYFQGNSAPDKSGLPSDRFSAERTGGSVSTLTIQRTQQEDSAVYLCASSLNILAGGQSYEQYFGPGTRLTVT.